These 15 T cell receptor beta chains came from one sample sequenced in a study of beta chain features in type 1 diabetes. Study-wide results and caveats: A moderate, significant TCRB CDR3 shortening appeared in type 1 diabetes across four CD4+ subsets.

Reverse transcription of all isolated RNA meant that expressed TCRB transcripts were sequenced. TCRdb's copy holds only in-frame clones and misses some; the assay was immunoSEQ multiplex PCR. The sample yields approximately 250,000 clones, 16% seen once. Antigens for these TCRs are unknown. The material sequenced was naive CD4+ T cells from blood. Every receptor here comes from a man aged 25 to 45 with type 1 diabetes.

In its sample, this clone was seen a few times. The CDR3 nucleotides read TGTGCCATCACTCCCAATGTGGCAGGGTTGTACAATGAGCAGTTCTTC. Translating gives CAITPNVAGLYNEQFF. V is TRBV10-3 and J is TRBJ2-1; possible D gene TRBD1, 5 bases. V was pared by 7 bases and J by 4 bases, with 20 bases between. Per the germline V gene, CDR1 is ENHRY and CDR2 is SYGVKD. The CDR3 loop spans 16 amino acids.

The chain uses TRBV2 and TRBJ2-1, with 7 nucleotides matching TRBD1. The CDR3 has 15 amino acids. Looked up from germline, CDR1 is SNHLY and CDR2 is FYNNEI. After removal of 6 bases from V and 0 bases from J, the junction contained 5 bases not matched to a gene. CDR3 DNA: TGTGCCAGCAGCAGGACAGGCGACTCCTACAATGAGCAGTTCTTC. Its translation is CASSRTGDSYNEQFF.

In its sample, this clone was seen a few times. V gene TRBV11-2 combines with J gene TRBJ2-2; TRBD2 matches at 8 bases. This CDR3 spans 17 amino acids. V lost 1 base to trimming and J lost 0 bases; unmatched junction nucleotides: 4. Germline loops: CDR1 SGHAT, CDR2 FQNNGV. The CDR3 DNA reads TGTGCCAGCAGCTTAGTCGGACTAGCCGCGAACACCGGGGAGCTGTTTTTT. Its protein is CASSLVGLAANTGELFF. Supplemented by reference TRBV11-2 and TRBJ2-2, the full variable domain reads EAGVAQSPRYKIIEKRQSVAFWCNPISGHATLYWYQQILGQGPKLLIQFQNNGVVDDSQLPKDRFSAERLKGVDSTLKIQPAKLEDSAVYLCASSLVGLAANTGELFFGEGSRLTVL.

In nucleotides, the CDR3 is TGTGCCATCAGGGGATCCGAGACCCAGTACTTC. Translated, it gives CAIRGSETQYF. This chain links TRBV10-3 with TRBJ2-5; D unclear. This CDR3 has 11 residues. Germline V CDR1 and CDR2: ENHRY, SYGVKD. V lost 6 bases and J lost 5, with 7 bases in between.

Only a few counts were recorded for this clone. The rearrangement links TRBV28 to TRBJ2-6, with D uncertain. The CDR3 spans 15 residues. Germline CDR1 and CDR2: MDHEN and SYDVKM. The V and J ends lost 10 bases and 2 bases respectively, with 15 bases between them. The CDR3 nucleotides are TGTGCCACCCAGGAATGGGTAACTGGGGCCAACGTCCTGACTTTC. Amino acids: CATQEWVTGANVLTF.

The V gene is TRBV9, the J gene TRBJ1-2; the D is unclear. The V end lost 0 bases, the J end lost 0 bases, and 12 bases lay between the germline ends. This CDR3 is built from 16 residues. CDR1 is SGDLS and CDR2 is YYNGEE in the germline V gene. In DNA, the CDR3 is TGTGCCAGCAGCGTAGGTGTAGGCCGGGCTAACTATGGCTACACCTTC. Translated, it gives CASSVGVGRANYGYTF.

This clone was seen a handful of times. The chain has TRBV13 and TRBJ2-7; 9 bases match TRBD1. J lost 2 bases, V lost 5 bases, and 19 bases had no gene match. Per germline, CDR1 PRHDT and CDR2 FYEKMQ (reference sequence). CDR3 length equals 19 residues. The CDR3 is CASSPGQGYQRGKTYEQYF. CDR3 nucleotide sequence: TGTGCCAGCAGCCCAGGACAGGGGTACCAGCGGGGCAAAACCTACGAGCAGTACTTC.

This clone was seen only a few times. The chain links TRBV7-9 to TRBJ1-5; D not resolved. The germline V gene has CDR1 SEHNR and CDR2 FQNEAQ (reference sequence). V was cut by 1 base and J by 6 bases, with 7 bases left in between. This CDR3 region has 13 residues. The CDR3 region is CASSLEGGQPQHF. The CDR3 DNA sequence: TGTGCCAGCAGCTTAGAGGGAGGTCAGCCCCAGCATTTT.

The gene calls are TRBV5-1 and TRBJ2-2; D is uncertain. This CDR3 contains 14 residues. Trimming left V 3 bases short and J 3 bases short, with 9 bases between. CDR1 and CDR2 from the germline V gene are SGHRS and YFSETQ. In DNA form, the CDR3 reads TGCGCCAGCAGCTCCAGCCTTGACACCGGGGAGCTGTTTTTT. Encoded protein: CASSSSLDTGELFF.

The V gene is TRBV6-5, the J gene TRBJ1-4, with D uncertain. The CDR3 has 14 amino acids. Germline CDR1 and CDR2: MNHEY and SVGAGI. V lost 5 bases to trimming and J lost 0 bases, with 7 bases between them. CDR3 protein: CASSRAATNEKLFF. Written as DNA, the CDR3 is TGTGCCAGCAGTAGGGCTGCAACTAATGAAAAACTGTTTTTT.

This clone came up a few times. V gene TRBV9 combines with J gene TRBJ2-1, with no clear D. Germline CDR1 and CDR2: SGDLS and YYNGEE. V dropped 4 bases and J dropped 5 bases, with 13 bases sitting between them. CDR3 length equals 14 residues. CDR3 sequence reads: CASSLSELNNEQFF. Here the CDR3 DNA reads TGTGCCAGCAGCCTGTCCGAATTAAACAATGAGCAGTTCTTC.

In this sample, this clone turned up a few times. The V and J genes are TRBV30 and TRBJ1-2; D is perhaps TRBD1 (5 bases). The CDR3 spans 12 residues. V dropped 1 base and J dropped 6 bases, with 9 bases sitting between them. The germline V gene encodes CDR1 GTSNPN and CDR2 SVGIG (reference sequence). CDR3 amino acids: CAWSGGTHGYTF. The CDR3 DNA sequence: TGTGCCTGGAGTGGGGGGACCCATGGCTACACCTTC.

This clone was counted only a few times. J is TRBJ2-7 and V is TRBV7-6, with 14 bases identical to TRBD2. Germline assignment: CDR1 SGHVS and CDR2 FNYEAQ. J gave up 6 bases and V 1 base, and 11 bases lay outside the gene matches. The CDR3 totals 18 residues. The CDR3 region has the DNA TGTGCCAGCAGCTTAGTGGACCCCCTGACTAGCGGGAGGGTCGAGCAGTACTTC. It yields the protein CASSLVDPLTSGRVEQYF.

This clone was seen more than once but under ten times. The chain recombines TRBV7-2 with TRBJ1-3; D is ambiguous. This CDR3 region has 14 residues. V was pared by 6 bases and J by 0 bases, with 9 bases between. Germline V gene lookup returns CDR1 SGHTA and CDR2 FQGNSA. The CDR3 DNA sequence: TGTGCCAGCAGGTTTCCCAGCTCTGGAAACACCATATATTTT. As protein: CASRFPSSGNTIYF.

The CDR3 spells CAIRARGTDQETQYF. The CDR3 DNA reads TGTGCCATCAGGGCGAGAGGGACGGATCAAGAGACCCAGTACTTC. The J gene is TRBJ2-5, the V gene TRBV10-3; D could derive from TRBD1 or TRBD2 (5 bases each). The V end was cut by 6 bases, the J end by 2 bases, with 16 bases between. The CDR3 spans 15 residues. The germline V gene has CDR1 ENHRY and CDR2 SYGVKD.